The 24 T cell receptor beta chains presented below share a single source sample, sequenced in a study of OX40 agonist ivuxolimab in advanced cancers. Clones were sequenced by immunoSEQ multiplex PCR, and TCRdb holds only the in-frame ones, with some missing. The table shows some 97,000 clones, with about 89% occurring only once. The sample was CD4+ or CD8+ T cells sorted from blood, taken in a trial of the OX40 agonist ivuxolimab. The receptor set was obtained from an adult with an advanced solid tumor such as melanoma, head and neck, liver or kidney cancer.

This clone came up once. The chain employs TRBV2 and TRBJ1-2; D gene ambiguous. V was cut by 8 bases and J by 6 bases, with 16 bases left in between. The CDR3 spans 13 residues. Per the germline V gene, CDR1 is SNHLY and CDR2 is FYNNEI. CDR3 nucleotide sequence: TGTGCCAGCGGACGCCAGGCCTGGCATGGCTACACCTTC. Translation gives CASGRQAWHGYTF.

The V call is TRBV18, the J call TRBJ2-7; D call uncertain. The CDR3 sequence is 14 residues long. Trimming pared 2 bases from V and 4 bases from J, leaving 12 bases between. Germline V gives CDR1 KGHSH, CDR2 LQKENI. The CDR3 sequence: CASSPSTNRYEQYF. CDR3 sequence (DNA): TGTGCCAGCTCACCATCGACAAATCGGTACGAGCAGTACTTC.

This rearrangement joins TRBV6-1 to TRBJ1-6; no definite D call. Germline V CDR1 and CDR2: MNHNS, SASEGT. The CDR3 totals 12 residues. V was trimmed by 5 bases and J by 5 bases, leaving 4 bases between them. The CDR3 is CASSLDNSPLHF. DNA for the CDR3: TGTGCCAGCAGTCTCGATAATTCACCCCTCCACTTT.

This sequence joins TRBV7-9 and TRBJ2-2, with 8 positions matching TRBD1. The V segment lost 7 bases and the J segment 1 base; nucleotides outside the gene matches: 8. The germline V gene encodes CDR1 SEHNR and CDR2 FQNEAQ (reference sequence). The CDR3 consists of 16 residues. Here the CDR3 reads CASKNVGTGNTGELFF. The CDR3 coding sequence is TGTGCCAGCAAGAATGTAGGGACAGGGAACACCGGGGAGCTGTTTTTT. The variable domain in full, with the rest retrieved from reference TRBV7-9 and TRBJ2-2, is DTGVSQNPRHKITKRGQNVTFRCDPISEHNRLYWYRQTLGQGPEFLTYFQNEAQLEKSRLLSDRFSAERPKGSFSTLEIQRTEQGDSAMYLCASKNVGTGNTGELFFGEGSRLTVL.

This clone was seen a single time. The V call is TRBV7-9, the J call TRBJ2-1, with 7 bases that match TRBD1. Germline CDR1 SEHNR, CDR2 FQNEAQ (reference sequence). The CDR3 has 16 amino acids. Trimming cost V 7 bases and J 7 bases; bases outside gene matches: 16. The CDR3: CASTVSPGTAKNEQFF. DNA for the CDR3: TGTGCCAGCACCGTTAGCCCCGGGACAGCAAAAAATGAGCAGTTCTTC.

This clone was counted a few times. This rearrangement joins TRBV7-6 to TRBJ2-5; D possibly corresponds to TRBD1 (6 bases). Germline lookup yields CDR1 SGHVS and CDR2 FNYEAQ. The CDR3 is 13 amino acids. V lost 0 bases and J lost 6, with 8 bases in between. CDR3 in DNA: TGTGCCAGCAGCTTAGCAGGGGGAAAGACCCAGTACTTC. Its translation is CASSLAGGKTQYF.

The rearrangement uses TRBV29-1 and TRBJ2-1; D is unclear. CDR1 and CDR2 (germline): SQVTM, ANQGSEA. The V end was cut by 2 bases, the J end by 6 bases, with 8 bases between. This CDR3 has 12 amino acids. Here the CDR3 reads CSVELYSNEQFF. Written as DNA, the CDR3 is TGCAGCGTTGAATTATACTCCAATGAGCAGTTCTTC.

V is TRBV21-1 and J is TRBJ1-5. TRBV21-1 is deemed a pseudogene. The CDR3 spans 13 residues. CDR3 DNA: TGTGCCAGCAGCGAAAATAGGGATCAGCCCCAGCATTTT. Translating it yields CASSENRDQPQHF.

The V and J genes are TRBV6-1 and TRBJ1-5; a possible D gene is TRBD1 (5 bases). V lost 6 bases and J 4 bases, leaving 7 bases between the germline ends. CDR1 MNHNS and CDR2 SASEGT come from the germline V gene. CDR3 length equals 12 residues. The DNA of the CDR3 is TGTGCCAGCAGGCGGGGGAATCAGCCCCAGCATTTT. This sequence encodes CASRRGNQPQHF.

The chain employs TRBV5-1 and TRBJ2-3, with 9 bases matching TRBD1. This CDR3 region has 17 residues. Germline CDR1 and CDR2: SGHRS and YFSETQ. V lost 4 bases and J lost 1; bases outside the gene matches: 10. CDR3 coding DNA: TGCGCCAGCAGCATAACCGGGACAGGGAGGGGCACAGATACGCAGTATTTT. This codes for CASSITGTGRGTDTQYF.

The rearrangement uses TRBV5-1 and TRBJ1-4; D gene ambiguous. The CDR3 length is 14 residues. Per germline, CDR1 SGHRS and CDR2 YFSETQ. V lost 0 bases and J lost 8, with 11 bases in between. The CDR3 reads CASSLVGRREKLFF. Written as DNA, the CDR3 is TGCGCCAGCAGCTTGGTGGGGAGAAGGGAAAAACTGTTTTTT.

The chain links TRBV30 to TRBJ1-1; perhaps TRBD1 as D (5 bases). Germline V gives CDR1 GTSNPN, CDR2 SVGIG (reference sequence). The CDR3 is 13 residues long. V lost 3 bases and J 7 bases, leaving 15 bases between the germline ends. Written as DNA, the CDR3 is TGTGCCTGGAGCCGGGGCCAGAAACATGAAGCTTTCTTT. Protein sequence: CAWSRGQKHEAFF.

The chain employs TRBV7-6 and TRBJ2-1; 11 bases map to TRBD2. The CDR3 totals 14 residues. The V segment lost 5 bases and the J segment 6 bases; nucleotides outside the gene matches: 3. In germline, CDR1 is SGHVS, CDR2 FNYEAQ. The CDR3 loop is CASSLSGGVNEQFF. The CDR3 region has the DNA TGTGCCAGCAGCCTTAGCGGGGGGGTCAATGAGCAGTTCTTC.

The chain recombines TRBV4-2 with TRBJ2-1; 10 bases are a match to TRBD2. The CDR3 length is 16 residues. Per germline, CDR1 LGHNA and CDR2 YNFKEQ. With V trimmed by 4 bases and J by 0 bases, 3 bases remained unmatched. The CDR3 protein is CASSRSGGASYNEQFF. The CDR3 region has the DNA TGTGCCAGCAGCCGAAGCGGGGGGGCCTCCTACAATGAGCAGTTCTTC.

V is TRBV7-9 and J is TRBJ1-4, with D unresolved. There are 16 residues in the CDR3. Between the trimmed V and J ends, which lost 5 bases and 4 bases, there was a span of 17 bases. Germline lookup yields CDR1 SEHNR and CDR2 FQNEAQ (reference sequence). The CDR3 is CASSLTLQGYNEKLFF. CDR3 bases: TGTGCCAGCAGCCTTACCCTGCAAGGCTATAATGAAAAACTGTTTTTT.

The gene calls are TRBV5-1 and TRBJ1-3, with D unclear. Deletions cut 0 bases from V and 0 bases from J, with 7 bases between. From germline, CDR1 is SGHRS and CDR2 YFSETQ. The length of the CDR3 is 15 residues. CDR3 protein: CASSLAAVSGNTIYF. The CDR3 coding sequence is TGCGCCAGCAGCTTGGCCGCGGTCTCTGGAAACACCATATATTTT.

The V gene is TRBV5-5, the J gene TRBJ2-7; 11 bases are shared with TRBD1. In germline, CDR1 is SGHKS, CDR2 YYEKEE (reference sequence). The CDR3 is made up of 15 amino acids. Unmatched junction bases numbered 5, after V lost 3 bases and J lost 3 bases. For the CDR3, the DNA is TGTGCCAGCAGCTCCCGGGACAGGGGGATCTACGAGCAGTACTTC. This encodes CASSSRDRGIYEQYF.

As regards this clone: This sample includes further DNA sequences coding for the same CDR3. The gene calls are TRBV5-1 and TRBJ2-7; D not resolved. Trimming left V 0 bases short and J 1 base short, with 5 bases between. The CDR3 contains 13 residues. The germline V gene encodes CDR1 SGHRS and CDR2 YFSETQ. The CDR3 sequence is CASSLAASYEQYF. In nucleotides, the CDR3 is TGCGCCAGCAGCTTGGCGGCGTCCTACGAGCAGTACTTC.

The chain is built from TRBV19 and TRBJ1-1, with D possibly matching TRBD1 (5 bases). The CDR3 contains 15 residues. The ends were cut back, 5 bases at V and 1 base at J, with 14 bases in the middle. CDR1 and CDR2 from the germline V gene are LNHDA and SQIVND (reference sequence). CDR3 DNA sequence: TGTGCCAGTAGTCCATCGGGACGTCAGAACACTGAAGCTTTCTTT. Protein product: CASSPSGRQNTEAFF.

This sequence joins TRBV25-1 and TRBJ1-2; no definite D call. V was clipped by 3 bases and J by 3 bases, with 8 bases between them. The CDR3 spans 13 residues. The V gene's germline CDR1 is MGHDK and CDR2 SYGVNS. The CDR3 DNA follows: TGTGCCAGCAGTGACACAGTATACTATGGCTACACCTTC. Translating gives CASSDTVYYGYTF.

The rearrangement links TRBV29-1 to TRBJ1-1; D gene uncertain. The CDR3 runs 10 residues. Trimming removed 7 bases at V and 5 bases at J, with 8 bases between. Germline V gene data show CDR1 as SQVTM and CDR2 as ANQGSEA. The CDR3 bases are TGCAGCGCCGGGGTAACTGAAGCTTTCTTT. This gives the protein CSAGVTEAFF.

The chain uses TRBV10-3 and TRBJ2-7; 8 bases line up with TRBD2. Trimming cost V 6 bases and J 0 bases; bases outside gene matches: 10. The CDR3 covers 16 residues. Germline assignment: CDR1 ENHRY and CDR2 SYGVKD. The CDR3 DNA sequence: TGTGCCATCAGCCCTATAGCGGGGCTACGCTCCTACGAGCAGTACTTC. This translates into CAISPIAGLRSYEQYF.

CDR3 coding DNA: TGTGCCAGCAGCGCCAGGGACAGGGGGAATTCACCCCTCCACTTT. It translates to CASSARDRGNSPLHF. This rearrangement joins TRBV9 to TRBJ1-6; 11 bases are shared with TRBD1. V dropped 3 bases and J dropped 7; count of bases not matched to a gene: 3. Germline loops: CDR1 SGDLS, CDR2 YYNGEE. CDR3 length equals 15 residues.

CDR3 residues: CASTIGTDTQYF. Written as DNA, the CDR3 is TGTGCCAGCACCATCGGCACAGATACGCAGTATTTT. This sequence joins TRBV2 and TRBJ2-3; D ambiguous. V was shortened by 7 bases and J by 1 base, with 6 bases between the two germline ends. This CDR3 has 12 residues. Germline V gene data show CDR1 as SNHLY and CDR2 as FYNNEI.